This T cell receptor beta chain was retrieved from a study of blood T cell repertoires in COVID-19. Study overall: The samples span acute and convalescent COVID-19 from the United States, Italy and Spain. T cells, B-cell-depleted T cells, or PBMCs provided the cDNA or gDNA that served as material.

CDR1 and CDR2 (germline): ENHRY, SYGVKD. The CDR3 totals 13 residues. V shed 5 bases and J shed 4 bases, with 11 bases lying between them. In the original processing: Nucleated cell counts were estimated from reference gene primer amplification. Produced via immunoSEQ multiplex PCR; TCRdb's table is partial and in-frame only. That table furnishes V, J and clone size, whereas the DNA furnished D and trimming. This sample has a few hundred thousand clones, with around 83% found just once. This receptor was obtained from a woman aged 45-65 years with acute or convalescent COVID-19. Sequenced sample: peripheral blood. V is TRBV10-3 and J is TRBJ2-5, with D perhaps TRBD1 (6 bases). The CDR3: CAISTTGRETQYF. In DNA, the CDR3 is TGTGCCATCAGTACCACAGGGAGAGAGACCCAGTACTTC.